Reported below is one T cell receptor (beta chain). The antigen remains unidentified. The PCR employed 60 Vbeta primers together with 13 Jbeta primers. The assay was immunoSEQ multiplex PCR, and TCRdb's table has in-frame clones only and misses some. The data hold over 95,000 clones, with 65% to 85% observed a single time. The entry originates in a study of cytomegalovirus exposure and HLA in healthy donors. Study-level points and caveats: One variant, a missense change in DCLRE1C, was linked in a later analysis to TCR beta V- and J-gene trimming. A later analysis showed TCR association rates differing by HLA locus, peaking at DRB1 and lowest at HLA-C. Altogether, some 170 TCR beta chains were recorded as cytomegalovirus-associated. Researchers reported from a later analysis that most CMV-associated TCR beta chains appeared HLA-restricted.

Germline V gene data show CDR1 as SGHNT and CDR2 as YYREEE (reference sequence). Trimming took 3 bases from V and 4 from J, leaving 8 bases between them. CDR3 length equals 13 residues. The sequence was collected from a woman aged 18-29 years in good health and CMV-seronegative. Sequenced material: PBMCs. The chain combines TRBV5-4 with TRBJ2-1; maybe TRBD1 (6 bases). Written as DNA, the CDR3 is TGTGCCAGCAGCTGGGGACAATACAATGAGCAGTTCTTC. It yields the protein CASSWGQYNEQFF.